This entry concerns a single T cell receptor beta chain. The record originates from a study of OX40 agonist ivuxolimab in advanced cancers. Clones were sequenced by immunoSEQ multiplex PCR, and TCRdb holds only the in-frame ones, with some missing. This sample has some 75,000 clones, with 70% to 90% found just once. Germline lookup yields CDR1 SGHAT and CDR2 FQNNGV. The V gene lost 0 bases and the J gene lost 6 bases, with 11 bases spanning the gap. The CDR3 spans 14 residues. Sequenced material: CD4+ or CD8+ T cells sorted from blood, taken in a trial of the OX40 agonist ivuxolimab. The rearrangement links TRBV11-2 to TRBJ1-2; D uncertain. The TCR sequence derives from an adult with an advanced solid tumor such as melanoma, head and neck, liver or kidney cancer. CDR3: CASSLDRAVNGYTF. The CDR3 nucleotides read TGTGCCAGCAGCTTAGATCGGGCAGTGAATGGCTACACCTTC.